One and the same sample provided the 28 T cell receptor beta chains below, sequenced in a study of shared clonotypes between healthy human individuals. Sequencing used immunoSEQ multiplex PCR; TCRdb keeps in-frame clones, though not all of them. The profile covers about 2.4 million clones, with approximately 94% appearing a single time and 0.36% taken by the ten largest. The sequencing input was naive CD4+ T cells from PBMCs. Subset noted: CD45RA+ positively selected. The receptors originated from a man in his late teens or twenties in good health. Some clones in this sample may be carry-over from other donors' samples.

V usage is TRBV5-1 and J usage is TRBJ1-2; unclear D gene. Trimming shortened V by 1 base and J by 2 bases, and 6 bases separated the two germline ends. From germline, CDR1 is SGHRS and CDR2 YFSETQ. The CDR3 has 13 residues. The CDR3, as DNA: TGCGCCAGCAGCTTGAAGGGCAACTATGGCTACACCTTC. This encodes CASSLKGNYGYTF.

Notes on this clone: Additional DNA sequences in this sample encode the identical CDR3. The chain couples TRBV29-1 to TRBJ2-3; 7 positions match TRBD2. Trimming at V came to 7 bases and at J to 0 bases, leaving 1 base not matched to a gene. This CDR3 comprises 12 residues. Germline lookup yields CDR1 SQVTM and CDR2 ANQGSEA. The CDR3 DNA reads TGCAGCGGGGGGGGAAGCACAGATACGCAGTATTTT. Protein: CSGGGSTDTQYF.

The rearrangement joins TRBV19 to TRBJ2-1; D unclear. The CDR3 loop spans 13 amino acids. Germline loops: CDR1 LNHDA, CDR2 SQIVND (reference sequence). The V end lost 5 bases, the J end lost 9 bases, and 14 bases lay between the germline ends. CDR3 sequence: CASSPYSRSEQFF. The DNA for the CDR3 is TGTGCCAGTAGTCCGTACTCGCGAAGTGAGCAGTTCTTC.

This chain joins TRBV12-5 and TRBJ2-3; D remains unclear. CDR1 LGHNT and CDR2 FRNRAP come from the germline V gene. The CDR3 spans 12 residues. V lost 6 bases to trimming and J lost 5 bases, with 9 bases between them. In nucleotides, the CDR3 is TGTGCTAGTGGCGGTAATAAAGATACGCAGTATTTT. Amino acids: CASGGNKDTQYF. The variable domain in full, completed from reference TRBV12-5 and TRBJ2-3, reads DARVTQTPRHKVTEMGQEVTMRCQPILGHNTVFWYRQTMMQGLELLAYFRNRAPLDDSGMPKDRFSAEMPDATLATLKIQPSEPRDSAVYFCASGGNKDTQYFGPGTRLTVL.

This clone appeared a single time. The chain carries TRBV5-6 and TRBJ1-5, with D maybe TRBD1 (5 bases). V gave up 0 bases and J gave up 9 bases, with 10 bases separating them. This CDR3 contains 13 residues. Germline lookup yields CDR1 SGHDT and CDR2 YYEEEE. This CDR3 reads CASSLARDLPQHF. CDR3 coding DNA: TGTGCCAGCAGCTTGGCTAGGGACCTGCCCCAGCATTTT.

The chain's CDR3 is CASKLTSGVLEKLFF. DNA of the CDR3: TGTGCCAGCAAACTAACTTCTGGGGTTCTCGAAAAACTGTTTTTT. The chain carries TRBV6-6 and TRBJ1-4, with D uncertain. The germline gives CDR1 MNHNY, CDR2 SVGAGI (reference sequence). Trimming shortened V by 7 bases and J by 8 bases, and 20 bases separated the two germline ends. The CDR3 has 15 amino acids.

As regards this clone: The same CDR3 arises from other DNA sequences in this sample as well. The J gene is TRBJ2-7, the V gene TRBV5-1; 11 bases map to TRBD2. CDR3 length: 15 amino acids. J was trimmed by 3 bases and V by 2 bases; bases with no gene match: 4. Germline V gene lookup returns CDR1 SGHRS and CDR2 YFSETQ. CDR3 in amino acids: CASSFIAGGSYEQYF. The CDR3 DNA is TGCGCCAGCAGCTTCATAGCGGGAGGGAGCTACGAGCAGTACTTC.

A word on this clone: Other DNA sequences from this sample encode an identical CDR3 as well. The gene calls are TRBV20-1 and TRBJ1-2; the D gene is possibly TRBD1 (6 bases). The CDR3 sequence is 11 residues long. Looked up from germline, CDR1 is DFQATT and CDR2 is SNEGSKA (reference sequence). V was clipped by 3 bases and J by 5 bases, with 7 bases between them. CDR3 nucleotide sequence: TGCAGTGCTAGGAGGGGGTATGGCTACACCTTC. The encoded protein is CSARRGYGYTF.

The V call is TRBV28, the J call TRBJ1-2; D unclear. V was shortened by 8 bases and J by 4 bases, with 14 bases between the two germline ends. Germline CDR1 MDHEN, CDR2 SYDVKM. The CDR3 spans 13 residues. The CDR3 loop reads CASRTGPTYGYTF. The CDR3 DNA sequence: TGTGCCAGCCGGACTGGGCCTACCTATGGCTACACCTTC.

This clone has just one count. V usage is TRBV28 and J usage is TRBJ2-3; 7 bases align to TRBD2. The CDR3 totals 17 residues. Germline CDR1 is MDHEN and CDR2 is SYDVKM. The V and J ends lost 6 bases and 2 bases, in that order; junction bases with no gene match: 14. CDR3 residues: CASSLGGSGRFTDTQYF. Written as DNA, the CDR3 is TGTGCCAGCAGCCTCGGGGGGAGCGGGCGCTTCACAGATACGCAGTATTTT.

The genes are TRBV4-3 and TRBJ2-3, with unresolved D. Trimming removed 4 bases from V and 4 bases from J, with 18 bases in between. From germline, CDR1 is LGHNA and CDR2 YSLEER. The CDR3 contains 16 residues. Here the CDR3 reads CASSLGPVPSADTQYF. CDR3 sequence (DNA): TGCGCCAGCAGCCTCGGACCCGTACCAAGTGCAGATACGCAGTATTTT.

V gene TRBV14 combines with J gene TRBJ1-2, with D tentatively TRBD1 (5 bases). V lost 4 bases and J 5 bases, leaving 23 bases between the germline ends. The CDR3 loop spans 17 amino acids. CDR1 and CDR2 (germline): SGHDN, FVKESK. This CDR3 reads CASSPRGGLTGRYGYTF. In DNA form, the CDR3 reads TGTGCCAGCAGCCCCCGCGGGGGACTTACCGGGAGGTATGGCTACACCTTC.

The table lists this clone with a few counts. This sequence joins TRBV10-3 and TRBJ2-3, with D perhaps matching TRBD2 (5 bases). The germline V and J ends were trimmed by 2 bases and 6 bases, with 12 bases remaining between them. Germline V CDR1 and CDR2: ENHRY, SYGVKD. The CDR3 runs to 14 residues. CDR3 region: CAISERAGMDTQYF. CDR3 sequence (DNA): TGTGCCATCAGTGAGCGGGCGGGTATGGATACGCAGTATTTT.

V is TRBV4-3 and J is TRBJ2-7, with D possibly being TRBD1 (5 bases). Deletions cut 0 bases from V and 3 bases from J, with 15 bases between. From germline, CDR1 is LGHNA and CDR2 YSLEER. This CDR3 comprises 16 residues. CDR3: CASSQDLVGPGYEQYF. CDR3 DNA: TGCGCCAGCAGCCAAGATCTCGTGGGGCCAGGCTACGAGCAGTACTTC.

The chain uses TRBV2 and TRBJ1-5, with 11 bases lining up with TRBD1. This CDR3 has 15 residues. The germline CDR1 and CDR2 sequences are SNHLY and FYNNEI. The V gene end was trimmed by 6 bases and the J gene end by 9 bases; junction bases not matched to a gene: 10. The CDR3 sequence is CASSPGQGGIGPQHF. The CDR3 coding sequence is TGTGCCAGCAGCCCGGGACAGGGGGGGATAGGGCCCCAGCATTTT. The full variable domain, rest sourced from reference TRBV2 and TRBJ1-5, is EPEVTQTPSHQVTQMGQEVILRCVPISNHLYFYWYRQILGQKVEFLVSFYNNEISEKSEIFDDQFSVERPDGSNFTLKIRSTKLEDSAMYFCASSPGQGGIGPQHFGDGTRLSIL.

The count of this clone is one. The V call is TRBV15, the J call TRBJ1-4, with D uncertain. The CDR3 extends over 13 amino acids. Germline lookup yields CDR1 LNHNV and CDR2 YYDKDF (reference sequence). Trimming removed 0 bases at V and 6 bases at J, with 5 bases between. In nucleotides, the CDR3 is TGTGCCACCAGCAGAGATCGCGATGAAAAACTGTTTTTT. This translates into CATSRDRDEKLFF.

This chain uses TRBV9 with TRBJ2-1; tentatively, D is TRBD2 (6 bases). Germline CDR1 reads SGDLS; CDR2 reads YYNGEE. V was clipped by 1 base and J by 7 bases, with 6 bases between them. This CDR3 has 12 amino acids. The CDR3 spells CASSVRENEQFF. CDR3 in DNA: TGTGCCAGCAGCGTACGGGAGAATGAGCAGTTCTTC. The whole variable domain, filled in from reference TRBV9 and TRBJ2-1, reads DSGVTQTPKHLITATGQRVTLRCSPRSGDLSVYWYQQSLDQGLQFLIQYYNGEERAKGNILERFSAQQFPDLHSELNLSSLELGDSALYFCASSVRENEQFFGPGTRLTVL.

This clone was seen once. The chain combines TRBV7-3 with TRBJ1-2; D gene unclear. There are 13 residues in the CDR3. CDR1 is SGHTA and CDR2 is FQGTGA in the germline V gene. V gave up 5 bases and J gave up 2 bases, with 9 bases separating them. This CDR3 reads CASSARANYGYTF. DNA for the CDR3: TGTGCCAGCAGCGCCCGGGCCAACTATGGCTACACCTTC.

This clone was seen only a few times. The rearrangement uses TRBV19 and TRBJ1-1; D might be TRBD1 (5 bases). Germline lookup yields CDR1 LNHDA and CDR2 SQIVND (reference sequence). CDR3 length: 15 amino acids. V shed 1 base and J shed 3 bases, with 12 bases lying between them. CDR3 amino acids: CASSIVTGHDTEAFF. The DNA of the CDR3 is TGTGCCAGTAGTATAGTCACAGGCCATGACACTGAAGCTTTCTTT.

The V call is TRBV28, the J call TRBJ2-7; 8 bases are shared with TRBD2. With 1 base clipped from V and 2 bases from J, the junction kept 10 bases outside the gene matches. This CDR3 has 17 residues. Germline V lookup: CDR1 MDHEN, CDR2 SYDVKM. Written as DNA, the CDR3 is TGTGCCAGCAGTTTATATGGCAGTCCGGGGGGGACCTACGAGCAGTACTTC. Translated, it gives CASSLYGSPGGTYEQYF.

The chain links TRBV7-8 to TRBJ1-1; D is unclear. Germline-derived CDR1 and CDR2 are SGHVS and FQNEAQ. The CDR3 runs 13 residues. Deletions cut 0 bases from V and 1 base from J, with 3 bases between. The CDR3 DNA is TGTGCCAGCAGCTTAGCCCAGAACACTGAAGCTTTCTTT. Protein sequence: CASSLAQNTEAFF.

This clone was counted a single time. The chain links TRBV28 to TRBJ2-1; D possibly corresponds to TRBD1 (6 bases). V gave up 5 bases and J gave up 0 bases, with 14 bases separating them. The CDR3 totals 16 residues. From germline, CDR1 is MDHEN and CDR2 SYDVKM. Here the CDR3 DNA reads TGTGCCAGCAGTGCCAGGGGTGCAAGCTCCTACAATGAGCAGTTCTTC. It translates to CASSARGASSYNEQFF.

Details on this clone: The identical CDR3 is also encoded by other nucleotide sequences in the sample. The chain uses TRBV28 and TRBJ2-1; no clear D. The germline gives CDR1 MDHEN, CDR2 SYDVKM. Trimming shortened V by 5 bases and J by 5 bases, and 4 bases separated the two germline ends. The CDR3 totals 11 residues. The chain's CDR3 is CASSLHNEQFF. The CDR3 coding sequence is TGTGCCAGCAGTCTCCACAATGAGCAGTTCTTC.

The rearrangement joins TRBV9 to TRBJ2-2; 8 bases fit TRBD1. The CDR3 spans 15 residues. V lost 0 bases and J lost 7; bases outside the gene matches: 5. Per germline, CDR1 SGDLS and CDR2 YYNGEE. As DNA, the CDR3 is TGTGCCAGCAGCGTAGGGGGACAGGTCATCGGGGAGCTGTTTTTT. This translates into CASSVGGQVIGELFF.

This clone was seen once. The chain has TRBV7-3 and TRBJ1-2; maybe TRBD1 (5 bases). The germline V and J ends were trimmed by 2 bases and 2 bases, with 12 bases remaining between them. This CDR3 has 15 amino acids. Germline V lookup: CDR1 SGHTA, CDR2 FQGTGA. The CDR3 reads CASSLAPDSNYGYTF. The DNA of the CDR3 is TGTGCCAGCAGCTTAGCCCCCGACAGCAACTATGGCTACACCTTC.

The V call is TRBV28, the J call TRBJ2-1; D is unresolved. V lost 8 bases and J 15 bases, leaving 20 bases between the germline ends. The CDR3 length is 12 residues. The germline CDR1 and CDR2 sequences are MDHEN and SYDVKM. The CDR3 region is CASHTRNYLWFF. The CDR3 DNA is TGTGCCAGCCATACGAGAAATTATTTGTGGTTCTTC.

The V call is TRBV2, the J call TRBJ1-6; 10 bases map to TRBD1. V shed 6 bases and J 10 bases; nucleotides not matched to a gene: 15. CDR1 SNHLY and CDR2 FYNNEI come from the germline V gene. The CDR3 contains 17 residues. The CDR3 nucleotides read TGTGCCAGCAGCGGGACCGGGGACAGGGGTCTTCAATCACCCCTCCACTTT. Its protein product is CASSGTGDRGLQSPLHF.

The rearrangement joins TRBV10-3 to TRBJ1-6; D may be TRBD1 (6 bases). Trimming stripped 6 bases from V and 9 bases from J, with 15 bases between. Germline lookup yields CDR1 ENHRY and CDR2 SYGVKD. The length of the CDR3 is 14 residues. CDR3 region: CAIRGGRGSSPLHF. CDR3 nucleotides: TGTGCCATCAGGGGGGGCAGGGGTTCTTCACCCCTCCACTTT.